The entry below describes one T cell receptor (beta chain). Patients affected by ophthalmopathy presented a Clinical Activity Score of at least 3, a NOSPECS grade of at least 4, and disease duration below 3 months. PBMCs were collected from an approximately 9.3 ml volume of fresh peripheral blood. This entry comes from a study of T cells in Graves' hyperthyroidism and ophthalmopathy. The V segment lost 5 bases and the J segment 8 bases; nucleotides outside the gene matches: 17. The CDR3 extends over 19 amino acids. Germline CDR1 and CDR2: MNHEY and SMNVEV (reference sequence). RNA transcripts gave rise to amplified TCR beta CDR3 regions. TCR CDR3 underwent first-round RT-PCR with the HTBI primer set. Using its own MiXCR run on the multiplex PCR reads, TCRdb lists one record per CDR3 protein. Altogether hundreds of thousands of distinct CDR3 sequences are present, about 20% being singletons, with the ten largest covering 40% to 50%.

The source material was blood. V and J are TRBV27 and TRBJ1-6; 11 bases align to TRBD1. This sequence was found in a man aged 35 to 55 with Graves' ophthalmopathy. The CDR3 loop is CASSAAPPRDRGTYSPLHF. The CDR3 DNA reads as TGTGCCAGCAGTGCTGCCCCCCCCCGGGACAGGGGGACGTATTCACCCCTCCACTTT.